A selection of T cell receptor beta chains follows, all from one sample in a study of T cells in Graves' hyperthyroidism and ophthalmopathy. TCRdb re-called the multiplex PCR reads through MiXCR, storing one row per CDR3 protein. The top ten clones hold around a third of a sample with about 400,000 distinct CDR3 sequences, 15% of them seen once. Sequencing was done on a sample of blood. Receptors were obtained from a woman under 40 with Graves' hyperthyroidism. CDR3s include the opening cysteine and the closing phenylalanine or tryptophan. D genes are given only for firm matches. Clone size appears in some rows only: once, few, many, or a class for an expanded clone.

size,J,D,V,DNA,CDR3
.,TRBJ2-5,TRBD1,TRBV20-1,TGCAGTGCTGGGGGGGGGGACAGGGGAAGTCTAGAGACCCAGTACTTC,CSAGGGDRGSLETQYF
.,TRBJ2-2,.,TRBV12-3/TRBV12-4,TGTGCCAGCAGTAAAAACAGGGATACCGGGGAGCTGTTTTTT,CASSKNRDTGELFF
.,TRBJ2-7,TRBD1,TRBV6-1,TGTGCCAGCAGTATCGGGACAGGATCTTACGAGCAGTACTTC,CASSIGTGSYEQYF
few,TRBJ2-1,TRBD2,TRBV11-2,TGTGCCAGCAGCAGCTCCGGGACTAGCGCCTCCAAAGGCCCCTACAATGAGCAGTTCTTC,CASSSSGTSASKGPYNEQFF
many,TRBJ2-5,.,TRBV7-2,TGTGCCAGCAGCTTTGGCGGGTCAAGGCGCCAAGAGACCCAGTACTTC,CASSFGGSRRQETQYF
many,TRBJ1-4,.,TRBV6-2/TRBV6-3,TGTGCCAGCAGTTACACCAGCTATGAAAAACTGTTTTTT,CASSYTSYEKLFF
.,TRBJ2-1,.,TRBV13,TGTGCCAGCAGCCCCGGGACGGAACGCTACAATGAGCAGTTCTTC,CASSPGTERYNEQFF
.,TRBJ2-7,TRBD2,TRBV20-1,TGCAGTGCTGGACTAGCTCAGCGACCCTACGAGCAGTACTTC,CSAGLAQRPYEQYF
many,TRBJ2-1,.,TRBV7-9,TGTGCCAGCAGCTTACCTGCCTTTGAGCAGTTCTTC,CASSLPAFEQFF
many,TRBJ2-5,.,TRBV28,TGTGCCAGCAGCACCGGCACATACCTCGAGACCCAGTACTTC,CASSTGTYLETQYF
few,TRBJ2-5,TRBD2,TRBV9,TGTGCCAGCAGCGCGTGGACTAGCGGGAGGGAGACCCAGTACTTC,CASSAWTSGRETQYF
many,TRBJ2-7,TRBD2,TRBV6-2/TRBV6-3,TGTGCCAGCAGTCCCTCCGAGGGTAGCGGGAGTTACGAGCAGTACTTC,CASSPSEGSGSYEQYF
.,TRBJ1-2,.,TRBV28,TGTGCCAGCAGTTTTATGGTTTACTATGGCTACACCTTC,CASSFMVYYGYTF
many,TRBJ2-6,.,TRBV12-3/TRBV12-4,TGTGCCAGCAGTTTCGGGGGCTCTGGGGCCAACGTCCTGACTTTC,CASSFGGSGANVLTF
many,TRBJ2-1,TRBD1,TRBV28,TGTGCCAGCAGCTCGACAGGGGGTTGGAATGAGCAGTTCTTC,CASSSTGGWNEQFF
many,TRBJ2-6,.,TRBV28,TGTGCCAGCAGTTTGTTGGCCGCTGGGTCTGGGGCCAACGTCCTGACTTTC,CASSLLAAGSGANVLTF
.,TRBJ2-3,TRBD2,TRBV10-3,TGTGCCATCAGTAGGGGACTAGCGGGAGGGCTTGATACGCAGTATTTT,CAISRGLAGGLDTQYF
many,TRBJ1-6,.,TRBV18,TGTGCCAGCTCACCAAACCCAGTTAATTCACCCCTCCACTTT,CASSPNPVNSPLHF
few,TRBJ2-3,TRBD2,TRBV2,TGTGCCAGCAGTGATGGGGCTAGCGGGAGGGCCAGGGCGGCAGATACGCAGTATTTT,CASSDGASGRARAADTQYF
few,TRBJ1-1,.,TRBV18,TGTGCCGGCTCACCTCCTAATAACGCGAACACTGAAGCTTTCTTT,CAGSPPNNANTEAFF